One sample yielded the 22 T cell receptor beta chains listed below, sequenced in a study of blood T cell repertoires in COVID-19. TCRdb's table, derived via immunoSEQ multiplex PCR, lists solely in-frame clones and lacks some. The sample holds about 260,000 clones; 75% to 90% are singletons and the top ten take approximately 1.5%. Sequencing was carried out using peripheral blood. Receptors were obtained from a woman in her thirties or forties who had recovered from COVID-19.

This clone was counted at least ten times. V gene TRBV5-1 combines with J gene TRBJ2-2, with TRBD1 as a possible D gene (5 bases). Germline lookup yields CDR1 SGHRS and CDR2 YFSETQ. The CDR3 contains 16 residues. V lost 1 base and J lost 1, with 11 bases in between. The CDR3 here is CASSLSQGRNTGELFF. CDR3 coding DNA: TGCGCCAGCAGCTTGTCTCAGGGCCGGAACACCGGGGAGCTGTTTTTT. Based on the CDR3 plus reference TRBV5-1 and TRBJ2-2, the full variable domain is KAGVTQTPRYLIKTRGQQVTLSCSPISGHRSVSWYQQTPGQGLQFLFEYFSETQRNKGNFPGRFSGRQFSNSRSEMNVSTLELGDSALYLCASSLSQGRNTGELFFGEGSRLTVL.

V and J are TRBV2 and TRBJ2-3; maybe TRBD1 (5 bases). This CDR3 comprises 13 residues. The germline V and J ends were trimmed by 8 bases and 3 bases, with 12 bases remaining between them. The germline CDR1 and CDR2 sequences are SNHLY and FYNNEI. CDR3 sequence reads: CASVGQGTDTQYF. As DNA, the CDR3 is TGTGCCAGCGTGGGTCAGGGAACAGATACGCAGTATTTT.

This rearrangement joins TRBV19 to TRBJ2-3; D unclear. V was trimmed by 1 base and J by 7 bases, leaving 18 bases between them. Germline V CDR1 and CDR2: LNHDA, SQIVND (reference sequence). The CDR3 has 16 amino acids. This CDR3 reads CASSIGGGTRPYTQYF. For the CDR3, the DNA is TGTGCCAGTAGTATAGGCGGCGGAACCCGTCCCTATACGCAGTATTTT.

The CDR3 DNA reads as TGTGCCAGCAGCAAGCGGGGGGGCAGGAACGAGCAGTACTTC. This codes for CASSKRGGRNEQYF. This chain connects TRBV7-2 to TRBJ2-7; 10 bases map to TRBD2. Unmatched junction bases numbered 6, after V lost 5 bases and J lost 5 bases. Germline loops: CDR1 SGHTA, CDR2 FQGNSA. This CDR3 is 14 amino acids long.

This clone has more than one count but fewer than ten. The CDR3 region is CASNPGHGTGEQFF. The CDR3 DNA sequence: TGCGCCAGCAACCCGGGACACGGAACGGGGGAGCAGTTCTTC. The V gene is TRBV10-2, the J gene TRBJ2-1, with D possibly TRBD1 on 6 matching bases. CDR1 and CDR2 (germline): WSHSY, SAAADI. Between the trimmed V and J ends, which lost 7 bases and 10 bases, there was a span of 20 bases. The CDR3 totals 14 residues.

This clone was observed a few times. The CDR3 protein is CAISQRDRAKGYTF. CDR3 DNA sequence: TGTGCCATCAGCCAGCGGGACAGGGCGAAGGGCTACACCTTC. The V call is TRBV10-3, the J call TRBJ1-2; 9 bases line up with TRBD1. CDR1 and CDR2 from the germline V gene are ENHRY and SYGVKD. After removal of 6 bases from V and 8 bases from J, the junction contained 10 bases not matched to a gene. The CDR3 has 14 residues.

The chain carries TRBV12-3 or TRBV12-4 and TRBJ1-1; a possible D gene is TRBD1 (6 bases). Between the trimmed V and J ends, which lost 7 bases and 3 bases, there was a span of 9 bases. CDR3 length: 12 residues. The CDR3 spells CASKRGHTEAFF. CDR3 coding DNA: TGTGCCAGCAAGCGGGGGCACACTGAAGCTTTCTTT.

The rearrangement joins TRBV27 to TRBJ1-1; D unclear. V lost 8 bases and J lost 0, with 7 bases in between. This CDR3 contains 12 residues. CDR1 and CDR2 (germline): MNHEY, SMNVEV (reference sequence). The chain's CDR3 is CASRDMNTEAFF. The CDR3 bases are TGTGCCAGCCGCGATATGAACACTGAAGCTTTCTTT.

The V and J genes are TRBV6-5 and TRBJ1-6; D uncertain. The V gene's germline CDR1 is MNHEY and CDR2 SVGAGI. The length of the CDR3 is 15 residues. Deletions cut 3 bases from V and 2 bases from J, with 8 bases between. The CDR3 here is CASSYSSPYNSPLHF. As DNA, the CDR3 is TGTGCCAGCAGTTATAGTAGCCCCTATAATTCACCCCTCCACTTT.

This clone has more than one count but fewer than ten. This chain joins TRBV29-1 and TRBJ1-1; 9 bases align to TRBD1. CDR3 length: 14 amino acids. V was pared by 7 bases and J by 4 bases, with 10 bases of the junction left unmatched. Germline V CDR1 and CDR2: SQVTM, ANQGSEA. This CDR3 is CSGTGGAYGTEAFF. The DNA for the CDR3 is TGCAGCGGTACAGGGGGCGCCTACGGCACTGAAGCTTTCTTT. Supplemented by reference TRBV29-1 and TRBJ1-1, the full variable domain reads SAVISQKPSRDICQRGTSLTIQCQVDSQVTMMFWYRQQPGQSLTLIATANQGSEATYESGFVIDKFPISRPNLTFSTLTVSNMSPEDSSIYLCSGTGGAYGTEAFFGQGTRLTVV.

The chain carries TRBV10-3 and TRBJ2-2; TRBD2 matches 11 bases. Germline CDR1 ENHRY, CDR2 SYGVKD. The V and J ends lost 10 bases and 6 bases, in that order; junction bases with no gene match: 4. This CDR3 has 13 residues. This CDR3 reads CATSGGPAGELFF. Here the CDR3 DNA reads TGTGCCACTAGCGGGGGGCCGGCCGGGGAGCTGTTTTTT.

This clone is a singleton in its sample. The rearrangement links TRBV15 to TRBJ1-2; maybe TRBD1 (6 bases). The CDR3 sequence is 14 residues long. With 5 bases removed from V and 2 bases from J, the gap between germline ends came to 12 bases. CDR1 is LNHNV, CDR2 YYDKDF, per germline (reference sequence). The CDR3 region has the DNA TGTGCCACCAGCTTTGGGACATCCAACTATGGCTACACCTTC. Translated: CATSFGTSNYGYTF.

The chain links TRBV7-8 to TRBJ2-5; the match to TRBD1 covers 10 bases. Germline V CDR1 and CDR2: SGHVS, FQNEAQ. The ends lost 4 bases at V and 2 bases at J; junction bases unmatched: 4. CDR3 length: 15 amino acids. The chain's CDR3 is CASSYQGQGQETQYF. In DNA, the CDR3 is TGTGCCAGCAGCTACCAGGGACAGGGGCAAGAGACCCAGTACTTC.

The gene calls are TRBV5-6 and TRBJ1-4, with a weak D call TRBD1 (6 bases). The CDR3 runs 19 residues. Per the germline V gene, CDR1 is SGHDT and CDR2 is YYEEEE. Trimming left V 0 bases short and J 7 bases short, with 25 bases between. The CDR3 DNA is TGTGCCAGCAGCTTGGATGGGGGCCCTATTACCTTCCGCCTTGAAAAACTGTTTTTT. Translated: CASSLDGGPITFRLEKLFF. Full variable domain (outside the CDR3, taken from reference TRBV5-6 and TRBJ1-4): DAGVTQSPTHLIKTRGQQVTLRCSPKSGHDTVSWYQQALGQGPQFIFQYYEEEERQRGNFPDRFSGHQFPNYSSELNVNALLLGDSALYLCASSLDGGPITFRLEKLFFGSGTQLSVL.

V usage is TRBV5-1 and J usage is TRBJ2-3; 10 bases are shared with TRBD2. The CDR3 has 17 amino acids. Germline V lookup: CDR1 SGHRS, CDR2 YFSETQ. Trimming at V came to 0 bases and at J to 4 bases, leaving 8 bases not matched to a gene. DNA of the CDR3: TGCGCCAGCAGCTTGGAGCCCCTAGCGGGGGAGGCAGATACGCAGTATTTT. As protein: CASSLEPLAGEADTQYF.

The gene calls are TRBV2 and TRBJ2-5; D might be TRBD1 (6 bases). CDR1 is SNHLY and CDR2 is FYNNEI in the germline V gene. Trimming pared 3 bases from V and 6 bases from J, leaving 8 bases between. CDR3 length: 12 residues. CDR3 sequence (DNA): TGTGCCAGCAGTGACAGGGGAAAGACCCAGTACTTC. Encoded protein: CASSDRGKTQYF.

The chain links TRBV6-1 to TRBJ2-5; 7 positions match TRBD1. V shed 1 base and J 6 bases; nucleotides not matched to a gene: 5. This CDR3 comprises 14 residues. Germline values: CDR1 MNHNS, CDR2 SASEGT. In DNA form, the CDR3 reads TGTGCCAGCAGTGAAGAGCCAGGGGGTAAGACCCAGTACTTC. Translating gives CASSEEPGGKTQYF.

The chain has TRBV2 and TRBJ1-5; no definite D call. The CDR3 runs 15 residues. V was pared by 6 bases and J by 0 bases, with 12 bases between. Germline V gene lookup returns CDR1 SNHLY and CDR2 FYNNEI. The CDR3 DNA is TGTGCCAGCAGCGAACTCCGGGATAGCAATCAGCCCCAGCATTTT. It is translated as CASSELRDSNQPQHF.

This chain links TRBV11-2 with TRBJ2-7; 9 bases fit TRBD1. There are 15 residues in the CDR3. Germline assignment: CDR1 SGHAT and CDR2 FQNNGV. The trim removed 5 bases at V and 9 bases at J, leaving 14 bases unmatched. CDR3 coding DNA: TGTGCCAGCAGCACTACCGGGACAGGGACGCTGAGGCAGTACTTC. Translation gives CASSTTGTGTLRQYF.

The chain recombines TRBV9 with TRBJ1-1; TRBD1 matches 8 bases. The CDR3 loop spans 14 amino acids. Per the germline V gene, CDR1 is SGDLS and CDR2 is YYNGEE. Germline trimming cut 6 bases from V and 6 bases from J; bases unmatched to any gene: 10. The DNA of the CDR3 is TGTGCCAGCACGAGGGGGACAGGCAACTCTGAAGCTTTCTTT. Residues: CASTRGTGNSEAFF. Filled out from reference TRBV9 and TRBJ1-1, the complete variable domain reads DSGVTQTPKHLITATGQRVTLRCSPRSGDLSVYWYQQSLDQGLQFLIQYYNGEERAKGNILERFSAQQFPDLHSELNLSSLELGDSALYFCASTRGTGNSEAFFGQGTRLTVV.

The CDR3 bases are TGTGCCAGCAGCCCGAGGGAGTTTAGCACAGATACGCAGTATTTT. Translation: CASSPREFSTDTQYF. V usage is TRBV9 and J usage is TRBJ2-3; perhaps TRBD2 as D (5 bases). The CDR3 consists of 15 residues. The germline V and J ends were trimmed by 4 bases and 0 bases, with 12 bases remaining between them. Germline lookup yields CDR1 SGDLS and CDR2 YYNGEE.

V gene TRBV7-2 combines with J gene TRBJ2-3; 7 nucleotides agree with TRBD2. The CDR3 runs to 16 residues. Germline V gene data show CDR1 as SGHTA and CDR2 as FQGNSA. Trimming cost V 7 bases and J 3 bases; bases outside gene matches: 13. DNA for the CDR3: TGTGCCAGCACCCTAGGGAGGGGAACTCGGACAGATACGCAGTATTTT. It specifies CASTLGRGTRTDTQYF.